The 27 T cell receptor beta chains below all came from one sample that was sequenced in a study of Graves' ophthalmopathy and Graves' hyperthyroidism. Researchers took RNA transcripts and amplified TCR beta CDR3 regions from them. Scientists carried out first-round RT-PCR using HTBI primers and then a second-round multiplex PCR. TCRdb used MiXCR to reprocess the multiplex PCR reads, holding one entry per CDR3 protein. The sample has around 1.1 million distinct CDR3 sequences; 36% are singletons. The sample taken for sequencing was peripheral blood or thyroid tissue (not recorded which). The origin of the receptors is an adult man with Graves' hyperthyroidism.

The chain carries TRBV29-1 and TRBJ1-3; perhaps TRBD1 as D (5 bases). Germline assignment: CDR1 SQVTM and CDR2 ANQGSEA. V was clipped by 4 bases and J by 8 bases, with 15 bases between them. The CDR3 contains 13 residues. CDR3 sequence: CSVGGTYGYTIYF. Written as DNA, the CDR3 is TGCAGCGTTGGGGGGACCTATGGCTACACCATATATTTT.

This clonotype was detected a few times. The CDR3 DNA sequence: TGTGCCAGTAGTATCACAGAGACGAACACTGAAGCTTTCTTT. Translation: CASSITETNTEAFF. The chain combines TRBV19 with TRBJ1-1; no reliable D call. There are 14 residues in the CDR3. Germline CDR1 and CDR2: LNHDA and SQIVND (reference sequence). Trimming took 3 bases from V and 1 from J, leaving 9 bases between them. Full variable domain (rest looked up from reference TRBV19 and TRBJ1-1): DGGITQSPKYLFRKEGQNVTLSCEQNLNHDAMYWYRQDPGQGLRLIYYSQIVNDFQKGDIAEGYSVSREKKESFPLTVTSAQKNPTAFYLCASSITETNTEAFFGQGTRLTVV.

This clonotype was counted only a few times. This chain connects TRBV19 to TRBJ2-7, with TRBD1 matching 7 bases. The germline V gene has CDR1 LNHDA and CDR2 SQIVND (reference sequence). V lost 3 bases and J lost 2; bases outside the gene matches: 7. This CDR3 comprises 15 residues. The DNA of the CDR3 is TGTGCCAGTAGTATCCAGGACAGGAGAGCCTACGAGCAGTACTTC. Translation gives CASSIQDRRAYEQYF.

This clonotype was counted many times. The chain combines TRBV12-3 or TRBV12-4 with TRBJ2-5, with 9 nucleotides matching TRBD1. The trim removed 7 bases at V and 2 bases at J, leaving 8 bases unmatched. There are 15 residues in the CDR3. For the CDR3, the DNA is TGTGCCAGCACCAAGGGACAGGGAAGGCAAGAGACCCAGTACTTC. This encodes CASTKGQGRQETQYF.

This clonotype was seen many times. The J gene is TRBJ1-2, the V gene TRBV12-3 or TRBV12-4; TRBD1 matches 8 bases. The ends lost 4 bases at V and 4 bases at J; junction bases unmatched: 2. CDR3 length: 13 amino acids. The CDR3 sequence is CASSSTGGYGYTF. The CDR3 DNA reads as TGTGCCAGCAGTTCCACAGGGGGCTATGGCTACACCTTC.

V gene TRBV7-2 combines with J gene TRBJ2-5; 10 bases line up with TRBD1. After removal of 4 bases from V and 11 bases from J, the junction contained 13 bases not matched to a gene. Germline V gives CDR1 SGHTA, CDR2 FQGNSA. This CDR3 contains 15 residues. The DNA of the CDR3 is TGTGCCAGCAGCTCTCACAGGACAGGGGGGTTCTTTCAGTACTTC. Residues: CASSSHRTGGFFQYF.

This clonotype was observed at least ten times. The rearrangement uses TRBV7-9 and TRBJ1-1; D is undetermined. The CDR3 consists of 13 residues. The V gene lost 7 bases and the J gene lost 1 base, with 10 bases spanning the gap. Germline loops: CDR1 SEHNR, CDR2 FQNEAQ (reference sequence). As DNA, the CDR3 is TGTGCCAGCACTATAGTGGGGAACACTGAAGCTTTCTTT. Its protein is CASTIVGNTEAFF.

Ten or more counts support this clonotype. The chain links TRBV5-1 to TRBJ1-5, with D perhaps TRBD1 (5 bases). Looked up from germline, CDR1 is SGHRS and CDR2 is YFSETQ. V lost 0 bases, J lost 5 bases, and 9 bases lay in between. This CDR3 region has 14 residues. CDR3 DNA: TGCGCCAGCAGCTTGGAGGGGTCGGATCAGCCCCAGCATTTT. It specifies CASSLEGSDQPQHF.

The chain is built from TRBV9 and TRBJ2-7; D gene unclear. Trimming stripped 3 bases from V and 2 bases from J, with 12 bases between. Germline assignment: CDR1 SGDLS and CDR2 YYNGEE. The CDR3 extends over 14 amino acids. The CDR3: CASSGGVRAYEQYF. CDR3 sequence (DNA): TGTGCCAGCAGCGGAGGAGTCAGAGCCTACGAGCAGTACTTC.

This clonotype was observed many times. This sequence joins TRBV6-5 and TRBJ1-5; a weak D match, TRBD1 (5 bases). The germline gives CDR1 MNHEY, CDR2 SVGAGI. V gave up 2 bases and J gave up 7 bases, with 21 bases separating them. The CDR3 is 17 residues long. In DNA form, the CDR3 reads TGTGCCAGCAGTTACGTGTCAGGCCGCGACAGTAGGCAGCCCCAGCATTTT. Translation gives CASSYVSGRDSRQPQHF.

This clonotype occurred many times. The CDR3, as DNA: TGTGCCAGCAGCCCCGGGACACCCAATTCACCCCTCCACTTT. It translates to CASSPGTPNSPLHF. The chain uses TRBV13 and TRBJ1-6, with D maybe TRBD1 (6 bases). The CDR3 extends over 14 amino acids. V dropped 5 bases and J dropped 7 bases, with 12 bases sitting between them. Germline V gene sequence: CDR1 PRHDT, CDR2 FYEKMQ (reference sequence).

This clonotype appeared a single time. The chain is built from TRBV15 and TRBJ1-4; TRBD1 matches at 8 bases. Germline-derived CDR1 and CDR2 are LNHNV and YYDKDF (reference sequence). The length of the CDR3 is 17 residues. V shed 3 bases, J shed 1 base, and the junction held 7 bases outside the gene matches. The CDR3 reads CATSSTTGALTNEKLFF. As DNA, the CDR3 is TGTGCCACCAGCAGTACGACAGGGGCGTTAACTAATGAAAAACTGTTTTTT. The full variable domain, with the rest looked up from reference TRBV15 and TRBJ1-4, is DAMVIQNPRYQVTQFGKPVTLSCSQTLNHNVMYWYQQKSSQAPKLLFHYYDKDFNNEADTPDNFQSRRPNTSFCFLDIRSPGLGDTAMYLCATSSTTGALTNEKLFFGSGTQLSVL.

This clonotype was detected ten times or more. The chain recombines TRBV19 with TRBJ2-5; 9 bases align to TRBD2. Per germline, CDR1 LNHDA and CDR2 SQIVND (reference sequence). Losses at the gene ends were 6 bases for V and 5 bases for J; bases not matched to a gene: 4. The CDR3 sequence is 13 residues long. CDR3 loop: CASRNSGSETQYF. For the CDR3, the DNA is TGTGCCAGTAGGAATAGCGGGAGTGAGACCCAGTACTTC.

This clonotype has at least ten counts. The rearrangement uses TRBV5-1 and TRBJ1-1; TRBD1 is a possible D gene (5 bases). Germline-derived CDR1 and CDR2 are SGHRS and YFSETQ. Trimming removed 0 bases from V and 4 bases from J, with 13 bases in between. There are 15 residues in the CDR3. CDR3: CASSLGPTDSTEAFF. The CDR3 coding sequence is TGCGCCAGCAGCTTGGGACCCACCGACAGCACTGAAGCTTTCTTT.

This clonotype was detected many times. The rearrangement links TRBV20-1 to TRBJ1-6, with D perhaps TRBD1 (6 bases). The CDR3 runs 18 residues. Germline CDR1 DFQATT, CDR2 SNEGSKA (reference sequence). V lost 7 bases to trimming and J lost 2 bases, with 24 bases between them. CDR3 sequence: CSVLQAVNRAPYNSPLHF. In nucleotides, the CDR3 is TGCAGTGTTCTACAAGCCGTTAACAGGGCCCCCTATAATTCACCCCTCCACTTT.

This clonotype was seen only a few times. CDR3 in amino acids: CASSPGTVHEQYF. The CDR3 bases are TGTGCCAGCAGCCCAGGGACAGTCCACGAGCAGTACTTC. This chain connects TRBV11-2 to TRBJ2-7; 7 nucleotides align to TRBD1. Germline V CDR1 and CDR2: SGHAT, FQNNGV. J gave up 5 bases and V 5 bases, and 6 bases lay outside the gene matches. The CDR3 is 13 amino acids. The entire variable domain, with the rest obtained from reference TRBV11-2 and TRBJ2-7, is as follows: EAGVAQSPRYKIIEKRQSVAFWCNPISGHATLYWYQQILGQGPKLLIQFQNNGVVDDSQLPKDRFSAERLKGVDSTLKIQPAKLEDSAVYLCASSPGTVHEQYFGPGTRLTVT.

The chain recombines TRBV5-1 with TRBJ2-5; 14 nucleotides align to TRBD2. The tail of the sequence fits TRBJ2-1 better, so the J call may be wrong. The germline CDR1 and CDR2 sequences are SGHRS and YFSETQ. The CDR3 is 17 residues long. As DNA, the CDR3 is TGCGCCAGCAGCGGAGGGACTAGCGGGGGCTCCTACAATGAGCAGTTCTTC. Its translation is CASSGGTSGGSYNEQFF.

This clonotype was counted once. This may stem from a read error, because a much larger clone lies one nucleotide away. The rearrangement joins TRBV7-9 to TRBJ1-5, with 7 bases identical to TRBD1. The CDR3 sequence is 15 residues long. V lost 4 bases to trimming and J lost 4 bases; unmatched junction nucleotides: 7. Germline values: CDR1 SEHNR, CDR2 FQNEAQ (reference sequence). Here the CDR3 DNA reads TGTGCCAGCAGCTCCGAACAGGGGCCAAATCAGCCCCAGCATTTT. It specifies CASSSEQGPNQPQHF.

Comments on this clonotype: The junction departs from the called germline gene at one end, perhaps through a read error. The rearrangement uses TRBV27 and TRBJ1-1, with TRBD1 matching 7 bases. CDR1 MNHEY and CDR2 SMNVEV come from the germline V gene (reference sequence). This CDR3 is built from 15 residues. CDR3 DNA sequence: TGTGCCATCAGTTTTGCAGGGGGGAGGAGCACTGAAGCTTTCTTT. Protein sequence: CAISFAGGRSTEAFF.

This clonotype came up many times. The chain links TRBV25-1 to TRBJ1-5; no clear D gene. Germline V gene lookup returns CDR1 MGHDK and CDR2 SYGVNS. This CDR3 has 15 amino acids. Deletions cut 5 bases from V and 4 bases from J, with 15 bases between. The CDR3 DNA is TGTGCCAGCAGTCCTTCGAGGGTAGATAATCAGCCCCAGCATTTT. Residues: CASSPSRVDNQPQHF. Looking up the rest from reference TRBV25-1 and TRBJ1-5 gives the full variable domain: EADIYQTPRYLVIGTGKKITLECSQTMGHDKMYWYQQDPGMELHLIHYSYGVNSTEKGDLSSESTVSRIRTEHFPLTLESARPSHTSQYLCASSPSRVDNQPQHFGDGTRLSIL.

The V gene is TRBV6-5, the J gene TRBJ2-7; D unresolved. Looked up from germline, CDR1 is MNHEY and CDR2 is SVGAGI. Between the trimmed V and J ends, which lost 6 bases and 3 bases, there was a span of 21 bases. This CDR3 is built from 16 residues. The CDR3 here is CASRRLAGIRGYEQYF. As DNA, the CDR3 is TGTGCCAGCAGGAGACTGGCAGGCATTAGAGGCTACGAGCAGTACTTC.

This clonotype was seen ten or more times. This chain links TRBV20-1 with TRBJ1-4; the D gene is possibly TRBD1 (5 bases). The CDR3 is 13 residues long. Per the germline V gene, CDR1 is DFQATT and CDR2 is SNEGSKA (reference sequence). V gave up 3 bases and J gave up 8 bases, with 13 bases separating them. This CDR3 reads CSASRGAAEKLFF. CDR3 coding DNA: TGCAGTGCTAGTAGGGGTGCAGCGGAAAAACTGTTTTTT.

To note about this clonotype: A much larger clone differs from this one at a single base, so this may be a read error. This rearrangement joins TRBV9 to TRBJ2-5; either TRBD1 or TRBD2 may supply D (5 bases each). The V end lost 1 base, the J end lost 9 bases, and 22 bases lay between the germline ends. There are 16 residues in the CDR3. Germline lookup yields CDR1 SGDLS and CDR2 YYNGEE. The CDR3 loop is CASSVTLGTSLGAQYF. Written as DNA, the CDR3 is TGTGCCAGCAGCGTAACCCTGGGGACCAGCCTTGGGGCCCAGTACTTC.

This clonotype was picked up a small number of times. The chain carries TRBV10-2 and TRBJ1-5; D remains unclear. The germline gives CDR1 WSHSY, CDR2 SAAADI. The CDR3 has 14 residues. V lost 5 bases, J lost 5 bases, and 13 bases lay in between. Written as DNA, the CDR3 is TGCGCCAGCAGTCTAAGTGGGAGCGATCAGCCCCAGCATTTT. Translated, it gives CASSLSGSDQPQHF.

This clonotype has just one count. A much larger clone is a single base away; this may be a read error. This rearrangement joins TRBV19 to TRBJ1-5; 8 nucleotides align to TRBD1. V lost 7 bases and J lost 4; bases outside the gene matches: 9. The CDR3 has 15 amino acids. Germline V gene lookup returns CDR1 LNHDA and CDR2 SQIVND (reference sequence). CDR3 in amino acids: CASTGQGVPNQPQHF. CDR3 nucleotides: TGTGCCAGTACCGGACAGGGCGTTCCTAATCAGCCCCAGCATTTT.

J is TRBJ1-1 and V is TRBV30; no clear D gene. The CDR3 covers 15 residues. The V gene's germline CDR1 is GTSNPN and CDR2 SVGIG (reference sequence). V shed 0 bases and J shed 1 base, with 12 bases lying between them. The CDR3 nucleotides read TGTGCCTGGAGTGTACTCTCGGGAAAGAACACTGAAGCTTTCTTT. Amino acids: CAWSVLSGKNTEAFF.

There are many counts of this clonotype. J is TRBJ2-5 and V is TRBV15; D perhaps matches TRBD2 (5 bases). The CDR3 runs 16 residues. V was trimmed by 1 base and J by 5 bases, leaving 17 bases between them. Germline CDR1 is LNHNV and CDR2 is YYDKDF (reference sequence). DNA of the CDR3: TGTGCCACCAGCAGAGTGGACTCAATCACTCGCGAGACCCAGTACTTC. It codes for CATSRVDSITRETQYF.